This T cell receptor (beta chain) was sequenced in a study of OX40 agonist ivuxolimab in advanced cancers. Assay: immunoSEQ multiplex PCR; the TCRdb copy retains only in-frame clones and omits some. Of approximately 74,000 clones detected, approximately 93% appear once; the ten largest clones hold about 0.3%. Germline trimming cut 5 bases from V and 1 base from J; bases unmatched to any gene: 14. The CDR3 consists of 18 residues. Germline lookup yields CDR1 LGHNT and CDR2 FRNRAP. The TCR originated in an adult with an advanced solid tumor such as melanoma, head and neck, liver or kidney cancer. The sequences come from CD4+ or CD8+ T cells sorted from blood, collected in a trial of the OX40 agonist ivuxolimab. The J gene is TRBJ2-1, the V gene TRBV12-5; 7 bases map to TRBD2. The CDR3: CASGPGTGGSGSYNEQFF. In nucleotides, the CDR3 is TGTGCTAGTGGTCCCGGGACTGGCGGGAGCGGGTCCTACAATGAGCAGTTCTTC.